This TCR beta chain was profiled in a study of blood T cells in healthy people across ages (dated by TCRdb to about 2015). Context from the whole study: In model experiments, template switching captured roughly one uniquely barcoded TCR beta cDNA molecule for every two T cells. Age-related changes in TCR beta repertoire diversity were measured in the study by deep sequencing normalized with unique cDNA molecular identifiers. The study analyzed two additional independent replicas of 1 million unique cDNA reads from the same blood draw for two donors, one aged 18 to 29 and one aged 80 or older. The donors were divided into four age groups: young (average about 15 years), middle-aged (roughly 42), aged (roughly 66) and long-lived (82).

Per the germline V gene, MDHEN is the CDR1 and SYDVKM is the CDR2. The CDR3 numbers 13 residues from cysteine through phenylalanine. The CDR3 DNA has 39 bases and is translated from base 1. Between the V and J ends, shortened by 4 bases and 3 bases respectively, the junction contains 10 bases. The 40 or so donors, aged about 6 to 95 years, were systemically healthy Caucasian individuals from Russia. About 9.6 milliliters of peripheral blood were collected from each donor into EDTA-treated Vacutainer tubes. PBMCs were isolated by Ficoll-Paque density-gradient centrifugation, with at least 7 million obtained per sample. Trizol reagent was used to extract total RNA from the PBMCs, yielding at least 5.5 micrograms per sample. For every donor, flow cytometry on a PBMC aliquot measured the percentage of naive CD45RAhigh/CD27high T cells. The paper as a whole reports these results and caveats: Total diversity estimates from one million sequenced T cells were considered lower bounds and underestimates. Observed TCR beta diversity per million T cells fell roughly linearly with age, and a significant reduction was already apparent by age about 43. The long-lived group showed more naive CD4+ T cells, fewer expanded clones and increased TCR diversity than the aged group, suggesting age selection. The CMV infection status of donors was not known, potentially confounding age-related changes in expanded clonotypes. Conclusive comparison of naive and antigen-experienced compartments was prevented by the profiling of bulk unsorted PBMCs. Observed TCR beta diversity correlated strongly with the percentage of naive T cells measured by flow cytometry.

Receptor libraries were prepared by 5' RACE. The instrument was an Illumina HiSeq 2500. A second PCR of about 7 to 12 cycles was run with a J-beta primer mix and a sample-barcoded 5' primer. A unique molecular identifier was introduced onto each TCR beta cDNA molecule by a template-switch 5' adaptor carrying 12 random nucleotides. At least 2.5 million CDR3-containing paired-end reads were obtained from each sample. All of the RNA was converted into first-strand cDNA using the Mint cDNA synthesis kit, with a TRBC-specific oligonucleotide serving as the primer. All cDNA was treated with uracil-DNA glycosylase and then went through a first 18-cycle PCR with the universal primers M1SS and BC2_uni_R. From the authors' description of their analysis: Each sample was normalized by randomly selecting 1 million high-quality reads, each carrying a distinct molecular identifier. Reads with shared molecular identifiers were discarded instead of being binned into consensus sequences. MiTCR, with a Q25 quality threshold and the strictest error-elimination algorithm, was used for CDR3 identification, clonotype clustering and error correction. A nonparametric unseen species model with Euler transformation was used to estimate lower-bound total TCR beta diversity. Using fastp at Q25 and MiXCR, TCRdb reprocessed the public reads and kept productive beta chains. Entries are consolidated by CDR3 protein sequence, retaining the most common genes and DNA. TCRdb, rather than the study authors, made the V and J calls. In all, the sample holds 450,000 to 650,000 distinct CDR3 sequences, and 24% of those were seen once. Clones ranked in the top ten supply under 9% of the sample.

The table lists this clonotype with a few counts. Its antigen target is currently unknown. It has no much larger one-base neighbor in the sample; base qualities were not kept. The same sample was also used in a study of T cells of mothers and their children. The second paper states: The donors were nine systemically healthy Caucasian individuals, made up of three mothers and their six children. cDNA synthesis used all of the extracted RNA, with 1.5 ug of RNA in each 15 ul reaction. In the second PCR, the M1S primer added sample barcodes and 2-4 random nucleotides. More than 8 million TCR beta CDR3 reads were obtained from each mother, and roughly 3.1 million reads were obtained from each child. Thymic selection shapes the output of TCR recombination in a similar way in related and unrelated pairs, and inherited differences have a minor effect. Related mother-child pairs always showed normalized repertoire overlap that was slightly higher than in unrelated mother-child pairs, though the difference was never significant. No persistent microchimeric T cell clones were found, with a detection sensitivity of approximately 95 clones per million clonotypes. Deep NGS was used in the study to compare the TCR beta repertoires of mothers and children and to look for features that separate related mother-child pairs from unrelated individuals. The mean age was 40 +/- 4 years for the mothers and around 11 +/- 4 years for the children. After adapter ligation with NEBNext reagents, the libraries were sequenced on Illumina HiSeq 2000 with 100+100 nt paired-end reads. To prevent cross-contamination, the mother and child libraries were prepared a month apart and were sequenced in separate runs. Between roughly 500,000 and 2,000,000 distinct TCR beta clonotypes were identified per donor. Naive TCR beta clonotypes were estimated from low-frequency clonotypes matched to each donor's FACS-determined naive share, without sorting.

The sample taken for sequencing was blood. This receptor was identified in a boy aged 5-17 years in good health. The V gene is TRBV28 and the J gene is TRBJ2-7, with a tentative D gene TRBD2 over 5 matching bases. The nucleotides are TGTGCCAGCAGTTACCAGAGGGACTACGAGCAGTACTTC. This translates into CASSYQRDYEQYF. Reference TRBV28 and TRBJ2-7 proteins supply the regions before and after the CDR3; the full variable domain is: DVKVTQSSRYLVKRTGEKVFLECVQDMDHENMFWYRQDPGLGLRLIYFSYDVKMKEKGDIPEGYSVSREKKERFSLILESASTNQTSMYLCASSYQRDYEQYFGPGTRLTVT.